This T cell receptor beta chain was found in a study of shared clonotypes between healthy human individuals. This clone was found a few times. Here immunoSEQ multiplex PCR was the method, and the copy in TCRdb shows in-frame clones only, minus some. The repertoire holds around 430,000 clones, with about 85% as singletons. V lost 0 bases and J lost 11; bases outside the gene matches: 8. The CDR3 is 14 residues long. CDR1 and CDR2 from the germline V gene are SGDLS and YYNGEE. The rearrangement joins TRBV9 to TRBJ1-1, with 9 bases fitting TRBD1. What was sequenced was PBMCs. This TCR came from a middle-aged woman in good health. Some clones in this sample may be carry-over from other donors' samples. CDR3 DNA sequence: TGTGCCAGCAGCGTAGGGGACAGGGAGCGTCGCGCTTTCTTT. Protein sequence: CASSVGDRERRAFF.